A selection of T cell receptor beta chains follows, all from one sample in a study of CD8 T cells in ankylosing spondylitis. TCRdb re-called the 5' RACE reads with MiXCR, one entry per CDR3 protein. The data hold 200,000 or so distinct CDR3 sequences, with 10% to 15% observed a single time. The sample was blood, either unsorted or a sorted T cell fraction (not recorded which). The receptors were gathered from a female donor with ankylosing spondylitis or in good health (not recorded which). CDR3s include the opening cysteine and the closing phenylalanine or tryptophan. Fields, in order: J gene, V gene, CDR3 protein.

j_call: TRBJ1-1
v_call: TRBV2
cdr3_aa: CASSDGWGNTEAFF

j_call: TRBJ2-2
v_call: TRBV12-3/TRBV12-4
cdr3_aa: CASQRTGELFF

j_call: TRBJ2-5
v_call: TRBV12-5
cdr3_aa: CASGSRVETQYF

j_call: TRBJ2-2
v_call: TRBV7-9
cdr3_aa: CASSSRGLANTGELFF

j_call: TRBJ1-2
v_call: TRBV7-6
cdr3_aa: CASSLAGGPPYGYTF

j_call: TRBJ2-3
v_call: TRBV16
cdr3_aa: CASSQSLQGPTDTQYF

j_call: TRBJ2-7
v_call: TRBV30
cdr3_aa: CAWKTVYEQYF

j_call: TRBJ1-2
v_call: TRBV28
cdr3_aa: CASSLGGGGYGYTF

j_call: TRBJ2-7
v_call: TRBV24-1
cdr3_aa: CATEAGGLYEQYF

j_call: TRBJ1-1
v_call: TRBV18
cdr3_aa: CASSRGGTEAFF

j_call: TRBJ1-4
v_call: TRBV12-3/TRBV12-4
cdr3_aa: CASTAGGGREKLFF

j_call: TRBJ2-2
v_call: TRBV20-1
cdr3_aa: CSAWTSARAGELFF

j_call: TRBJ2-7
v_call: TRBV6-2/TRBV6-3
cdr3_aa: CASRSGFSNEQYF

j_call: TRBJ2-7
v_call: TRBV27
cdr3_aa: CASATSRSSSYEQYF

j_call: TRBJ2-7
v_call: TRBV4-1
cdr3_aa: CASSQGLALTYEQYF

j_call: TRBJ2-3
v_call: TRBV11-1
cdr3_aa: CASRPAADQISLTVTQYF

j_call: TRBJ2-4
v_call: TRBV28
cdr3_aa: CASSFGPSGRASAKNIQYF

j_call: TRBJ2-1
v_call: TRBV12-3/TRBV12-4
cdr3_aa: CASKRLAGYNEQFF

j_call: TRBJ2-1
v_call: TRBV7-6
cdr3_aa: CASSAGPSSYNEQFF

j_call: TRBJ1-1
v_call: TRBV20-1
cdr3_aa: CSARDWRQNTEAFF

j_call: TRBJ1-2
v_call: TRBV7-2
cdr3_aa: CASSSGRVDGYTF

j_call: TRBJ2-3
v_call: TRBV19
cdr3_aa: CASSEGAGRTDTQYF

j_call: TRBJ1-2
v_call: TRBV3-1
cdr3_aa: CASRNTNYGYTF

j_call: TRBJ2-7
v_call: TRBV18
cdr3_aa: CASSPRDDYEQYF

j_call: TRBJ1-5
v_call: TRBV5-5
cdr3_aa: CASSPGDRIDQPQHF

j_call: TRBJ2-3
v_call: TRBV7-9
cdr3_aa: CASRTSGTDTQYF

j_call: TRBJ2-1
v_call: TRBV2
cdr3_aa: CASNRGSTYNEQFF

j_call: TRBJ2-7
v_call: TRBV4-3
cdr3_aa: CASSQAWAGGDEQYF

j_call: TRBJ2-3
v_call: TRBV5-1
cdr3_aa: CASSLLVSGTQRHTQYF

j_call: TRBJ2-7
v_call: TRBV21-1
cdr3_aa: CASSKGTGGYSYEQYF